Sequencing of this T cell receptor (beta chain) was carried out in a study of T cell repertoires in cytomegalovirus infection. About the research overall: TCR beta signatures that were public indicated CMV infection and matching HLA type.

TCRdb re-called the reads through MiXCR, storing one row per CDR3 protein. The repertoire holds fewer than 85,000 distinct CDR3 sequences, 4% seen once, with approximately 20% in the top ten. This clonotype was picked up many times. The CDR3 runs to 16 residues. V shed 5 bases and J 3 bases; nucleotides not matched to a gene: 11. The germline CDR1 and CDR2 sequences are SGHVS and FQNEAQ. What was sequenced was PBMCs. The TCR originated in a human donor in good health (CMV status not recorded). Some clones in this sample may be carry-over from other donors' samples. The rearrangement joins TRBV7-8 to TRBJ1-1; 8 positions agree with TRBD1. The CDR3 nucleotides read TGTGCCAGCAGCCTGTCTCTGGACAGGGCGGACACTGAAGCTTTCTTT. This codes for CASSLSLDRADTEAFF.